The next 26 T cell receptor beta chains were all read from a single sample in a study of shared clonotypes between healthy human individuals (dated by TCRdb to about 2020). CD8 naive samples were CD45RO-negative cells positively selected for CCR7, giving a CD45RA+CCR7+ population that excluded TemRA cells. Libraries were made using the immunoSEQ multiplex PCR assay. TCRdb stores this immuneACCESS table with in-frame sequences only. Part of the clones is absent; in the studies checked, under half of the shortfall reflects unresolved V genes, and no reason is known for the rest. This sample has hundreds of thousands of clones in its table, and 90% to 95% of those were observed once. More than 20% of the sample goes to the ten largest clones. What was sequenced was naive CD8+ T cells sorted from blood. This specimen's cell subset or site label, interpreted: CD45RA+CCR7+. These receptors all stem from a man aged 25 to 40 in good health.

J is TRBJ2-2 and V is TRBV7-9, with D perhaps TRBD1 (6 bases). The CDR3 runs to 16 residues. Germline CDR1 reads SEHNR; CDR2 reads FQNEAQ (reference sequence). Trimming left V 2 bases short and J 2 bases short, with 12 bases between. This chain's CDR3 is CASSLSQGPNTGELFF. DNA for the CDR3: TGTGCCAGCAGCTTATCGCAGGGGCCTAACACCGGGGAGCTGTTTTTT.

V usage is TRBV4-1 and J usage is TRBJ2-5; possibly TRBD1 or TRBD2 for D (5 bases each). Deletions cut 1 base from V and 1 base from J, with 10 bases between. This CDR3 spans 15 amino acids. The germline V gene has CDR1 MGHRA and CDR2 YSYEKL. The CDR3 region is CASSQGWGSQETQYF. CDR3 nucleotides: TGCGCCAGCAGCCAAGGTTGGGGGTCCCAAGAGACCCAGTACTTC.

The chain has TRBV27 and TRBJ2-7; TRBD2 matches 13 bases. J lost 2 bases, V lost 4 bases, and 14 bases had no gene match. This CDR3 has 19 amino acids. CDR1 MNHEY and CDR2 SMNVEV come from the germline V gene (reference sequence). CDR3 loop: CASSSYDGTSGTAPYEQYF. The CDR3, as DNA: TGTGCCAGCAGTTCGTATGACGGGACTAGCGGGACGGCACCCTACGAGCAGTACTTC.

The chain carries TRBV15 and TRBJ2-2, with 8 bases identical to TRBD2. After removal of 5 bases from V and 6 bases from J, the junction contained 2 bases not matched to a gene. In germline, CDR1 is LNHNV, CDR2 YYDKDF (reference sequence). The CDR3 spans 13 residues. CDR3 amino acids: CATSEREPGELFF. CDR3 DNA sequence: TGTGCCACCAGCGAGCGGGAGCCCGGGGAGCTGTTTTTT. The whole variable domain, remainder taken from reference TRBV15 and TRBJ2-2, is DAMVIQNPRYQVTQFGKPVTLSCSQTLNHNVMYWYQQKSSQAPKLLFHYYDKDFNNEADTPDNFQSRRPNTSFCFLDIRSPGLGDTAMYLCATSEREPGELFFGEGSRLTVL.

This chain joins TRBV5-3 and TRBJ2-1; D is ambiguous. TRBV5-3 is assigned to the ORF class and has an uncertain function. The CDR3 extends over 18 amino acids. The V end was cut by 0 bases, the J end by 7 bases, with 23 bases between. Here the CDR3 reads CARSLAPCRDVPANEQFF. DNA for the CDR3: TGTGCCAGAAGCTTGGCGCCTTGTCGCGACGTACCGGCTAATGAGCAGTTCTTC.

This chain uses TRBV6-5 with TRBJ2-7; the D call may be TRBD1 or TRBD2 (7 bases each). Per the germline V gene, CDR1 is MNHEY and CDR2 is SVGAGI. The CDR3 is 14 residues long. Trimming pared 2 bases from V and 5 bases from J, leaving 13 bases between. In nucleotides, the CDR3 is TGTGCCAGCAGTTACGGGAGGGGGCGAAACGAGCAGTACTTC. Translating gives CASSYGRGRNEQYF.

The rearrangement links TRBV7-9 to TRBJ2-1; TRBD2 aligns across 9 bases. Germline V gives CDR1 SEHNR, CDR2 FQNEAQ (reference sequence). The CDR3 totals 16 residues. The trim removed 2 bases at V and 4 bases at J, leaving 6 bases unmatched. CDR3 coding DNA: TGTGCCAGCAGCTTAATAAGGACTAGCGATTACAATGAGCAGTTCTTC. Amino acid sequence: CASSLIRTSDYNEQFF.

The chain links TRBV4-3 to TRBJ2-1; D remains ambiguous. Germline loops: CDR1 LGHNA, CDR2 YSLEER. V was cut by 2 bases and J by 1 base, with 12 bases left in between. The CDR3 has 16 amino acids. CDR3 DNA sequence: TGCGCCAGCAGCCAACAGTGGGCAGCATCCTACAATGAGCAGTTCTTC. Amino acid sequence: CASSQQWAASYNEQFF.

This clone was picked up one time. CDR3 in amino acids: CASRSGDEQFF. The DNA of the CDR3 is TGTGCCAGCAGATCGGGGGATGAGCAGTTCTTC. This chain links TRBV28 with TRBJ2-1; a weak D match, TRBD2 (6 bases). CDR3 length: 11 residues. Trimming left V 6 bases short and J 8 bases short, with 8 bases between. CDR1 is MDHEN and CDR2 is SYDVKM in the germline V gene.

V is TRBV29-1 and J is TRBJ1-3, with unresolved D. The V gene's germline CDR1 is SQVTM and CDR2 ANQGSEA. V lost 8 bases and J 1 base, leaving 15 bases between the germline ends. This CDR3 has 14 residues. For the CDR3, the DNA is TGCAGCACAACCCGTTTAGGATCTGGAAACACCATATATTTT. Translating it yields CSTTRLGSGNTIYF.

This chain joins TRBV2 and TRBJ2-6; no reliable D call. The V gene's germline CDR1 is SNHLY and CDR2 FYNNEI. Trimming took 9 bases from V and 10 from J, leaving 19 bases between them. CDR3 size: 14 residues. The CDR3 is CARMDPHLVNVLTF. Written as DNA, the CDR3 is TGTGCCAGGATGGACCCCCATCTTGTAAACGTCCTGACTTTC.

CDR3 bases: TGTGCCAGCAGTCACCGATGGGGGGCGGGCTCCTACGAGCAGTACTTC. Translating gives CASSHRWGAGSYEQYF. The V and J genes are TRBV28 and TRBJ2-7, with D perhaps given as TRBD1 or TRBD2 (6 bases each). Trimming took 5 bases from V and 0 from J, leaving 17 bases between them. Germline V gene data show CDR1 as MDHEN and CDR2 as SYDVKM. CDR3 size: 16 residues.

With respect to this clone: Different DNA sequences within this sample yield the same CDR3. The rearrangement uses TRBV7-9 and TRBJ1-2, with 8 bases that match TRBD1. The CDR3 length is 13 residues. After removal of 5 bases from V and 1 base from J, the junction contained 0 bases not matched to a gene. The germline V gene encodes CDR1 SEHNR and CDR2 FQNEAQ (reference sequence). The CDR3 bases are TGTGCCAGCAGCGGACAGGGTAACTATGGCTACACCTTC. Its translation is CASSGQGNYGYTF.

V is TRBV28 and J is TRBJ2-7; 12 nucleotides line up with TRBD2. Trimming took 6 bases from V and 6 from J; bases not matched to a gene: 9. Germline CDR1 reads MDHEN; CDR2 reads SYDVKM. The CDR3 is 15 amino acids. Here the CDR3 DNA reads TGTGCCAGCAGGCTCGGGACTAGCGGGTTCCGCGAGCAGTACTTC. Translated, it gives CASRLGTSGFREQYF.

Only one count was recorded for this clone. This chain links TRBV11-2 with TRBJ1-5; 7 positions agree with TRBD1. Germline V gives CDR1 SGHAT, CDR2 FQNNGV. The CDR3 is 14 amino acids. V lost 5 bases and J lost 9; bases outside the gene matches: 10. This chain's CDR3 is CASSGGTDVAPQHF. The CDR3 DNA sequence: TGTGCCAGCAGCGGAGGGACAGACGTTGCGCCCCAGCATTTT.

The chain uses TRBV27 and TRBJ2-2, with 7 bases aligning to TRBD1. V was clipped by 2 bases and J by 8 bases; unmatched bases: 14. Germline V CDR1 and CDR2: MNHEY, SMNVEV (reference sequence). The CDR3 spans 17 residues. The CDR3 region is CASSLVPGRQGSGELFF. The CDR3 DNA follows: TGTGCCAGCAGTTTAGTCCCGGGGAGACAGGGTTCGGGGGAGCTGTTTTTT.

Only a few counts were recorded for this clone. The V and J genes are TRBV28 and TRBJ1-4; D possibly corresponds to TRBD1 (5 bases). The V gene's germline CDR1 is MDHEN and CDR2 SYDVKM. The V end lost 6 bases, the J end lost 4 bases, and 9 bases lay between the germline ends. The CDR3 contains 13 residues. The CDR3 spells CASRRDGNEKLFF. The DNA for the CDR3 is TGTGCCAGCAGGCGGGACGGTAATGAAAAACTGTTTTTT.

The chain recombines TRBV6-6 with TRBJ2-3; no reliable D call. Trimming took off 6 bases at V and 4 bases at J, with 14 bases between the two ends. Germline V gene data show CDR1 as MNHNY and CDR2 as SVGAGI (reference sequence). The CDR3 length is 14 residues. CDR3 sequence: CASRETRGADTQYF. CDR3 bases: TGTGCCAGCAGGGAGACACGCGGCGCAGATACGCAGTATTTT.

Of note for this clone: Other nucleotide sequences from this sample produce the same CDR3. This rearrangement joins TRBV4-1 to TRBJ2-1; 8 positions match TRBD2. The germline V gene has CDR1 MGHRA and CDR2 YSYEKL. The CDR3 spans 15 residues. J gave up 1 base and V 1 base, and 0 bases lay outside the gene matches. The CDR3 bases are TGCGCCAGCAGCCAAGCGGGAGGGTCCTACAATGAGCAGTTCTTC. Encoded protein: CASSQAGGSYNEQFF.

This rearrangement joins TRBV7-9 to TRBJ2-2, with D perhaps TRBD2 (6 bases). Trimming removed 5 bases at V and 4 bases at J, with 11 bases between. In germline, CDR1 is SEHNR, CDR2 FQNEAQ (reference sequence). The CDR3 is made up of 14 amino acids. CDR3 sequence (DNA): TGTGCCAGCAGCCCAGTGGGGGGCACCGGGGAGCTGTTTTTT. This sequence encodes CASSPVGGTGELFF.

CDR3 sequence: CASSFPWDRTLSYGYTF. The CDR3 DNA sequence: TGTGCCAGCAGCTTCCCCTGGGACAGGACCCTTTCCTATGGCTACACCTTC. This chain connects TRBV5-8 to TRBJ1-2; 8 positions agree with TRBD1. In germline, CDR1 is SGHTS, CDR2 YDEGEE. CDR3 length: 17 amino acids. The J segment lost 4 bases and the V segment lost 2 bases, leaving 13 bases of the junction unmatched.

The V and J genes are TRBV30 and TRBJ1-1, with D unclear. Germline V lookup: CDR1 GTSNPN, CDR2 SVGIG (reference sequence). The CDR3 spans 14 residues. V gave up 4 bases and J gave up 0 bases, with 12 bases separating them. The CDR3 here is CAWTPLNLNTEAFF. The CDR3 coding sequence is TGTGCCTGGACCCCACTGAACCTGAACACTGAAGCTTTCTTT.

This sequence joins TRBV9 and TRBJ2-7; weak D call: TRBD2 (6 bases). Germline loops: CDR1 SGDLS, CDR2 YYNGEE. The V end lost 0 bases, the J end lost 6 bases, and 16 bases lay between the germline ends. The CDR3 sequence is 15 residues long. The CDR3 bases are TGTGCCAGCAGCGTAGGGAGGGCTGTCGGAAGCGAGCAGTACTTC. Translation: CASSVGRAVGSEQYF.

The CDR3 sequence: CASGILADNEQFF. CDR3 DNA sequence: TGTGCCAGCGGGATCCTAGCGGACAATGAGCAGTTCTTC. The V call is TRBV27, the J call TRBJ2-1; 7 nucleotides align to TRBD2. The CDR3 sequence is 13 residues long. The junction had 6 bases not matched to a gene; V was cut back by 8 bases and J by 5 bases. CDR1 is MNHEY and CDR2 is SMNVEV in the germline V gene (reference sequence).

The CDR3 DNA follows: TGTGCCAGCAGTCCGCTCCAATCCCTGACAGTACTGGAAGCTTTCTTT. Protein: CASSPLQSLTVLEAFF. V and J are TRBV28 and TRBJ1-1; D might be TRBD1 (5 bases). The germline V gene has CDR1 MDHEN and CDR2 SYDVKM. Trimming took off 5 bases at V and 8 bases at J, with 24 bases between the two ends. The CDR3 runs 16 residues.

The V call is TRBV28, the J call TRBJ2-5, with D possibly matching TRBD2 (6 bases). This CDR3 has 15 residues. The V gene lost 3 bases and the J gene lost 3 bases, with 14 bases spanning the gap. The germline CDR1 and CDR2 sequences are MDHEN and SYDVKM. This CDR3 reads CASSFQSGLKETQYF. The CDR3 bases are TGTGCCAGCAGTTTCCAGTCGGGACTGAAAGAGACCCAGTACTTC.